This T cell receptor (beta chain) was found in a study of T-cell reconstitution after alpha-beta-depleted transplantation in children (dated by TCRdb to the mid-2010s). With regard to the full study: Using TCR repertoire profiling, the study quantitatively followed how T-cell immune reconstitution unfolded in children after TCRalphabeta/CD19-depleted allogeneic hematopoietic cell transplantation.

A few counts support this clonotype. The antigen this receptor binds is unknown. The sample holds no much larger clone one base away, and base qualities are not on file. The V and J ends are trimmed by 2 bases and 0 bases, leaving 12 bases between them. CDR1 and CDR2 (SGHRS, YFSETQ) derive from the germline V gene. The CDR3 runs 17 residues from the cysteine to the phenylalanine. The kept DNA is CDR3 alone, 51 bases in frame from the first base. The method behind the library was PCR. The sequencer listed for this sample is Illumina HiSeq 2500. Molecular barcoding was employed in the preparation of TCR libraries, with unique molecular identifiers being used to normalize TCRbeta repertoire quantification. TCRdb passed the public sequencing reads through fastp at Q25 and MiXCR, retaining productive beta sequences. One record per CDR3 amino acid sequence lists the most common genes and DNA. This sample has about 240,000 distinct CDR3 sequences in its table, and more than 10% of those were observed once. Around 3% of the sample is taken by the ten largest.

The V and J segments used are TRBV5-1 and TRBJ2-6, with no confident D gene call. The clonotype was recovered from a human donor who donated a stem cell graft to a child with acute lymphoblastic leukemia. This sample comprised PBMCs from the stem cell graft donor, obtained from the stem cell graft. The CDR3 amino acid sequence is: CASSFPGNLSGANVLTF. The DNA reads TGCGCCAGCAGCTTCCCAGGAAACCTCTCTGGGGCCAACGTCCTGACTTTC. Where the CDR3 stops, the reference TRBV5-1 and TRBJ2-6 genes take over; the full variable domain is KAGVTQTPRYLIKTRGQQVTLSCSPISGHRSVSWYQQTPGQGLQFLFEYFSETQRNKGNFPGRFSGRQFSNSRSEMNVSTLELGDSALYLCASSFPGNLSGANVLTFGAGSRLTVL.